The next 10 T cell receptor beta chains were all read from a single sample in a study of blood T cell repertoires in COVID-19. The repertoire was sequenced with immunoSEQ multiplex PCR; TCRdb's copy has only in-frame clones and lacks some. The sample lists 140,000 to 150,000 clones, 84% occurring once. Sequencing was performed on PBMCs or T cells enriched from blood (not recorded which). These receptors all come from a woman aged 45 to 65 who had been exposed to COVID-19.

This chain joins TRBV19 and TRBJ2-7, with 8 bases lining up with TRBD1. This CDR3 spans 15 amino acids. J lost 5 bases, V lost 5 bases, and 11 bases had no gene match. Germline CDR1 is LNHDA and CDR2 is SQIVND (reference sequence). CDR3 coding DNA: TGTGCCAGTAGTCCCCCGACAGGGGTATCCAACGAGCAGTACTTC. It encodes CASSPPTGVSNEQYF.

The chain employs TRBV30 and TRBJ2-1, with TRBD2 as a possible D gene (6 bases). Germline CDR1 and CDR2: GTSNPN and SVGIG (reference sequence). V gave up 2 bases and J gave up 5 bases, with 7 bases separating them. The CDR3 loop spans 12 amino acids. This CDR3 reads CAWSRGNNEQFF. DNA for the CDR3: TGTGCCTGGAGTCGGGGGAACAATGAGCAGTTCTTC.

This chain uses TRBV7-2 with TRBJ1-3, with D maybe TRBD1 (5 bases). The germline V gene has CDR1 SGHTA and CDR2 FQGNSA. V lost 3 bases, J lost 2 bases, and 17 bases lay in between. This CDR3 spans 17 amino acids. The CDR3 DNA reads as TGTGCCAGCAGCTTTTCTACGGGGGTTTCCGCTGGAAACACCATATATTTT. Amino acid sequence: CASSFSTGVSAGNTIYF.

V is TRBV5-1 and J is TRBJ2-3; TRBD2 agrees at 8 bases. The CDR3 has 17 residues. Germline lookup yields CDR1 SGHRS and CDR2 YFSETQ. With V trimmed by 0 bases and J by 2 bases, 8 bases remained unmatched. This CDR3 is CASSLAPPRGDTDTQYF. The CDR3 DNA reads TGCGCCAGCAGCTTGGCCCCCCCGCGGGGGGACACAGATACGCAGTATTTT. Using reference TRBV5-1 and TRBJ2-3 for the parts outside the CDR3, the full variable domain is KAGVTQTPRYLIKTRGQQVTLSCSPISGHRSVSWYQQTPGQGLQFLFEYFSETQRNKGNFPGRFSGRQFSNSRSEMNVSTLELGDSALYLCASSLAPPRGDTDTQYFGPGTRLTVL.

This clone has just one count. CDR3 nucleotide sequence: TGTGCCAGCAGTTACCGGGGGGGCGTAAACACTGAAGCTTTCTTT. This codes for CASSYRGGVNTEAFF. The V call is TRBV6-2 or TRBV6-3, the J call TRBJ1-1; D possibly corresponds to TRBD1 (6 bases). The V end lost 2 bases, the J end lost 2 bases, and 12 bases lay between the germline ends. Germline V gives CDR1 MNHEY, CDR2 SVGEGT. CDR3 length equals 15 residues.

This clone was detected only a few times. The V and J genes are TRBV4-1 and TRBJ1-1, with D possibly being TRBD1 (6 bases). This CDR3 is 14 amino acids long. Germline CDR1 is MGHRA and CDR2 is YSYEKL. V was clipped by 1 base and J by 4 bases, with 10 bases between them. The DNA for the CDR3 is TGCGCCAGCAGCCAAGGTGACAGGTCCACTGAAGCTTTCTTT. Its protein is CASSQGDRSTEAFF.

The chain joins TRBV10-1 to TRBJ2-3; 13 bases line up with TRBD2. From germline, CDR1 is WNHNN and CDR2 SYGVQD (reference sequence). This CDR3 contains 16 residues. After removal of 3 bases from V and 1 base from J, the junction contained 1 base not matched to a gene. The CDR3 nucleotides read TGCGCCAGCAGTGAACTAGCGGGGGGGGGCACAGATACGCAGTATTTT. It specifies CASSELAGGGTDTQYF.

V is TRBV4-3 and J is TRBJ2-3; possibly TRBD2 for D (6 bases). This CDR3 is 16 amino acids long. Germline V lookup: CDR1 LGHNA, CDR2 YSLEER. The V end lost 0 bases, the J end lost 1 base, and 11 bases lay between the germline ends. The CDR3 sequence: CASSQDRLGGTDTQYF. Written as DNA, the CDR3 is TGCGCCAGCAGCCAAGATCGACTAGGCGGCACAGATACGCAGTATTTT.

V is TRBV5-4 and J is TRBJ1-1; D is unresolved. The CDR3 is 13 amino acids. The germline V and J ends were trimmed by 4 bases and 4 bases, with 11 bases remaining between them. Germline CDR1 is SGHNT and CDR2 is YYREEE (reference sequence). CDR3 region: CASSLPSTTEAFF. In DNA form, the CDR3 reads TGTGCCAGCAGCCTCCCCAGTACCACTGAAGCTTTCTTT.

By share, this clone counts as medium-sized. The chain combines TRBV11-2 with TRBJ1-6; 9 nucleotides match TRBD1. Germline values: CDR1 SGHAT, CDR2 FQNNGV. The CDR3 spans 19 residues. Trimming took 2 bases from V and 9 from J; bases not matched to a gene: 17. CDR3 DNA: TGTGCCAGCAGCTTACGGACAGGATCGGGACAGGGTCTGAGTTCACCCCTCCACTTT. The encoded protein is CASSLRTGSGQGLSSPLHF. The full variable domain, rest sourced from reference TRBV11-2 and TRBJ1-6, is EAGVAQSPRYKIIEKRQSVAFWCNPISGHATLYWYQQILGQGPKLLIQFQNNGVVDDSQLPKDRFSAERLKGVDSTLKIQPAKLEDSAVYLCASSLRTGSGQGLSSPLHFGNGTRLTVT.